A selection of T cell receptor beta chains follows, all from one sample in a study of T cell changes during pregnancy in multiple sclerosis. Assay: immunoSEQ multiplex PCR; the TCRdb copy retains only in-frame clones and omits some. The sample gives tens of thousands of clones, 90% to 95% of which show up once; around 0.85% is in the top ten. The sample consisted of peripheral blood, taken before pregnancy. These receptors came from a female donor with multiple sclerosis, enrolled in a pregnancy study. CDR3s include the opening cysteine and the closing phenylalanine or tryptophan. The D gene is left open where the match is weak. Some rows have no size entry. The others give once, few or many, or a class for an expanded clone.

>.|TRBJ1-5|TRBV10-3|.
CAIRMGADSGNQPQHF
TGTGCCATCAGGATGGGGGCGGACAGTGGCAATCAGCCCCAGCATTTT
>.|TRBJ1-2|TRBV2|TRBD1
CASIWTGGPYGYTF
TGTGCCAGCATTTGGACAGGGGGACCCTATGGCTACACCTTC
>once|TRBJ2-7|TRBV4-1|.
CASSPSGYEQYF
TGCGCCAGCAGCCCAAGCGGCTACGAGCAGTACTTC
>.|TRBJ2-6|TRBV6-1|TRBD2
CASSEEAGSGANVLTF
TGTGCCAGCAGTGAAGAAGCGGGATCTGGGGCCAACGTCCTGACTTTC
>.|TRBJ1-6|TRBV19|TRBD1
CASSTAGTGSLPLHF
TGTGCCAGTAGTACCGCCGGGACAGGGTCCCTACCCCTCCACTTT
>.|TRBJ1-1|TRBV7-9|.
CASSLRVGGTEAFF
TGTGCCAGCAGCTTGCGTGTGGGGGGCACTGAAGCTTTCTTT
>.|TRBJ1-5|TRBV6-4|TRBD1
CASSETGQPSEPQHF
TGTGCCAGCAGTGAAACGGGACAGCCTTCGGAGCCCCAGCATTTT
>.|TRBJ2-7|TRBV19|.
CASTTGTEQYF
TGTGCCAGTACTACAGGGACCGAGCAGTACTTC
>.|TRBJ2-7|TRBV18|.
CASSPGQITSREQYF
TGTGCCAGCTCACCCGGACAGATTACGAGCCGCGAGCAGTACTTC
>.|TRBJ2-7|TRBV4-1|TRBD1
CASSQGGTGSYEQYF
TGCGCCAGCAGCCAAGGAGGGACAGGGAGCTACGAGCAGTACTTC
>.|TRBJ2-1|TRBV7-3|TRBD1
CASSSGQGAYEQFF
TGTGCCAGCAGCTCCGGACAGGGGGCGTATGAGCAGTTCTTC
>.|TRBJ2-3|TRBV7-3|TRBD2
CASRVRREGLGDTQYF
TGTGCCAGCAGGGTCCGGCGGGAGGGGTTAGGGGATACGCAGTATTTT
>.|TRBJ2-3|TRBV7-2|TRBD2
CASSRGLAGVADTQYF
TGTGCCAGCAGCCGCGGACTAGCGGGGGTGGCAGATACGCAGTATTTT
>.|TRBJ2-5|TRBV7-2|.
CASSPTGETQYF
TGTGCCAGCAGCCCCACGGGAGAGACCCAGTACTTC
>.|TRBJ2-7|TRBV7-2|TRBD1
CASSFPKGQGSYEQYF
TGTGCCAGCAGTTTTCCTAAGGGACAGGGATCCTACGAGCAGTACTTC
>.|TRBJ2-2|TRBV10-3|.
CATGGATNTGELFF
TGTGCCACTGGTGGGGCCACGAACACCGGGGAGCTGTTTTTT
>.|TRBJ2-3|TRBV7-3|TRBD1
CASSCWGTGGENTQYF
TGTGCCAGTAGCTGCTGGGGGACAGGGGGCGAGAATACGCAGTATTTT
>.|TRBJ2-2|TRBV5-1|TRBD1
CASSPTGQLNTGELFF
TGCGCCAGCAGCCCGACGGGACAGTTGAACACCGGGGAGCTGTTTTTT
>.|TRBJ1-2|TRBV7-2|TRBD1
CASSSRQGKLHGYTF
TGTGCCAGCAGCTCCAGACAGGGGAAGCTTCATGGCTACACCTTC
>.|TRBJ2-2|TRBV7-3|TRBD2
CASSSSGGAPNTGELFF
TGTGCCAGCAGCTCAAGCGGGGGGGCCCCGAACACCGGGGAGCTGTTTTTT
>.|TRBJ2-5|TRBV5-6|.
CASSLVGAEETQYF
TGTGCCAGCAGCTTGGTGGGGGCGGAAGAGACCCAGTACTTC
>.|TRBJ2-7|TRBV4-2|.
CASSQNRGGSYEQYF
TGTGCCAGCAGCCAAAACAGGGGAGGTTCCTACGAGCAGTACTTC
>once|TRBJ2-7|TRBV7-3|.
CASSLSDNSYEQYF
TGTGCCAGCAGCTTAAGCGACAACTCCTACGAGCAGTACTTC
>.|TRBJ1-2|TRBV9|.
CASSVEQNYGYTF
TGTGCCAGCAGCGTAGAACAGAACTATGGCTACACCTTC
>.|TRBJ2-1|TRBV30|TRBD2
CAWGGASGAYNEQFF
TGTGCCTGGGGGGGGGCTAGCGGGGCGTACAATGAGCAGTTCTTC
>.|TRBJ1-4|TRBV14|.
CASSQVEGRGEKLFF
TGTGCCAGCAGCCAAGTCGAAGGGCGGGGGGAAAAACTGTTTTTT
>.|TRBJ2-2|TRBV4-1|.
CASSQDQGAGELFF
TGCGCCAGCAGCCAAGATCAGGGTGCCGGGGAGCTGTTTTTT
>.|TRBJ2-7|TRBV7-9|TRBD1
CASSYPGQGSYEQYF
TGTGCCAGCAGCTATCCGGGACAGGGCTCCTACGAGCAGTACTTC
>.|TRBJ2-7|TRBV7-8|.
CASSIFPGTLISEQYF
TGTGCCAGCAGCATCTTCCCAGGGACATTGATCAGCGAGCAGTACTTC
>.|TRBJ1-1|TRBV7-3|.
CASSLQRGAEAFF
TGTGCCAGCAGCTTACAAAGGGGCGCTGAAGCTTTCTTT
>.|TRBJ2-7|TRBV5-1|TRBD1
CASSWGTGAPSEQYF
TGCGCCAGCAGCTGGGGGACAGGGGCCCCATCCGAGCAGTACTTC
>.|TRBJ2-2|TRBV18|.
CASSRLADNTGELFF
TGTGCCAGCTCACGGTTGGCAGATAACACCGGGGAGCTGTTTTTT
>.|TRBJ1-3|TRBV7-2|.
CASGVGGSENTIYF
TGTGCCAGCGGGGTGGGAGGTTCCGAAAACACCATATATTTT
>.|TRBJ1-2|TRBV5-1|.
CASSFKRGSLYGYTF
TGCGCCAGCAGCTTTAAGCGGGGGTCCCTCTATGGCTACACCTTC
>.|TRBJ1-2|TRBV7-3|.
CASSLRGFYGYTF
TGTGCCAGCAGCTTACGGGGTTTCTATGGCTACACCTTC
>.|TRBJ1-2|TRBV6-6|.
CASSSPTASGGYTF
TGTGCCAGCAGTTCCCCGACAGCATCCGGAGGCTACACCTTC
>.|TRBJ2-7|TRBV6-5|TRBD1
CASSYGAGGNEQYF
TGTGCCAGCAGTTACGGGGCAGGGGGCAACGAGCAGTACTTC
>.|TRBJ1-1|TRBV5-1|.
CASSLGQAYTEAFF
TGCGCCAGCAGCTTGGGACAGGCTTACACTGAAGCTTTCTTT
>.|TRBJ1-3|TRBV4-1|.
CASSLDRLSGNTIYF
TGCGCCAGCAGCCTAGATCGTCTCTCTGGAAACACCATATATTTT
>.|TRBJ1-1|TRBV7-2|.
CASSPKGQGYTEAFF
TGTGCCAGCAGCCCGAAAGGGCAGGGATACACTGAAGCTTTCTTT
>.|TRBJ1-2|TRBV5-5|.
CASSHTENYGYTF
TGTGCCAGCAGCCACACCGAAAACTATGGCTACACCTTC
>.|TRBJ1-5|TRBV19|TRBD1
CASIGQGNQPQHF
TGTGCCAGTATTGGACAGGGCAATCAGCCCCAGCATTTT
>once|TRBJ2-1|TRBV2|.
CASSAGYNEQFF
TGTGCCAGCAGTGCGGGGTACAATGAGCAGTTCTTC
>.|TRBJ1-6|TRBV5-4|.
CASSSSAGNSAPLHF
TGTGCCAGCAGCTCCTCAGCGGGGAATTCGGCACCCCTCCACTTT
>once|TRBJ1-2|TRBV7-2|TRBD1
CASSAGQGLEGYTF
TGTGCCAGCAGCGCGGGACAGGGTCTTGAGGGCTACACCTTC
>.|TRBJ2-7|TRBV7-2|TRBD1
CASSPRTGAWEQYF
TGTGCCAGCAGCCCTAGGACAGGGGCTTGGGAGCAGTACTTC
>.|TRBJ2-7|TRBV15|TRBD1
CATSRVKPGTGYEQYF
TGTGCCACCAGCAGAGTAAAGCCCGGGACAGGCTACGAGCAGTACTTC
>once|TRBJ2-1|TRBV6-6|TRBD2
CASSHTPAGGPNEQFF
TGTGCCAGCAGTCACACGCCAGCGGGGGGGCCCAATGAGCAGTTCTTC
>.|TRBJ2-1|TRBV7-3|.
CASSLIAEATEQFF
TGTGCCAGCAGCTTGATAGCGGAAGCCACTGAGCAGTTCTTC
>.|TRBJ2-1|TRBV7-2|.
CASSPYAGRFYNEQFF
TGTGCCAGCAGCCCCTACGCGGGCCGATTCTACAATGAGCAGTTCTTC
>.|TRBJ2-3|TRBV19|.
CASSSPGLMRDTQYF
TGTGCCAGTAGTAGCCCGGGACTCATGAGAGATACGCAGTATTTT
>.|TRBJ1-2|TRBV4-3|.
CASSQAFTGGERGYTF
TGCGCCAGCAGCCAAGCTTTTACAGGCGGTGAGAGGGGCTACACCTTC
>.|TRBJ2-3|TRBV7-9|.
CASSFGVVGDTQYF
TGTGCCAGCAGCTTCGGGGTTGTGGGAGATACGCAGTATTTT
>.|TRBJ2-5|TRBV6-5|TRBD2
CASMTGAGGRETQYF
TGTGCCAGCATGACGGGAGCGGGGGGCAGAGAGACCCAGTACTTC
>few|TRBJ1-1|TRBV6-6|TRBD1
CASSYSSKDREAFF
TGTGCCAGCAGTTACTCGAGTAAGGACAGGGAAGCTTTCTTT
>.|TRBJ1-2|TRBV6-4|TRBD1
CASSDWTGSYGYTF
TGTGCCAGCAGTGACTGGACAGGGTCCTATGGCTACACCTTC
>.|TRBJ2-4|TRBV29-1|TRBD1
CSVRRDRENIQYF
TGCAGCGTTCGACGGGACAGGGAAAACATTCAGTACTTC
>.|TRBJ2-7|TRBV5-1|TRBD1
CASRQGATTYEQYF
TGCGCCAGCAGACAGGGGGCAACTACCTACGAGCAGTACTTC